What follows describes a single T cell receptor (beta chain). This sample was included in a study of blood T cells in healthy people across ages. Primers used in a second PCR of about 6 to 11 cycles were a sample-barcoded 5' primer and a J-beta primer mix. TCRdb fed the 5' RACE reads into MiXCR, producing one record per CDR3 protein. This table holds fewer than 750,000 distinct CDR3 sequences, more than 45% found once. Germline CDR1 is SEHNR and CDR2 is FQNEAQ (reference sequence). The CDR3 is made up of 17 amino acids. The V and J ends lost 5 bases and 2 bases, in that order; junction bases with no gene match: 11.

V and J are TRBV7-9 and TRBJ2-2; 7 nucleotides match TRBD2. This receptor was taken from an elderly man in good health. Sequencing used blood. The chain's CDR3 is CASSRRSSGANTGELFF. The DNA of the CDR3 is TGTGCCAGCAGCCGGCGGAGCAGCGGGGCCAACACCGGGGAGCTGTTTTTT. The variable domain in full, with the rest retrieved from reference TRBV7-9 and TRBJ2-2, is DTGVSQNPRHKITKRGQNVTFRCDPISEHNRLYWYRQTLGQGPEFLTYFQNEAQLEKSRLLSDRFSAERPKGSFSTLEIQRTEQGDSAMYLCASSRRSSGANTGELFFGEGSRLTVL.